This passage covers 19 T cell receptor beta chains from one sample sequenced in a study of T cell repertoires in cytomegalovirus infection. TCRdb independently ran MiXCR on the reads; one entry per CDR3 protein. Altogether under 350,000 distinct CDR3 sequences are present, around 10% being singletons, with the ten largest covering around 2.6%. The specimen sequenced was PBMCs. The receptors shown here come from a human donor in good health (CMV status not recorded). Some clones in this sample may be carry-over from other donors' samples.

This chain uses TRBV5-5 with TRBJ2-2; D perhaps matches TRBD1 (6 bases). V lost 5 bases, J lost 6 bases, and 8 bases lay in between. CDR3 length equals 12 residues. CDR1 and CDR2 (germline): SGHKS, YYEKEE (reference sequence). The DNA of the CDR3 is TGTGCCAGCAGGGGGGCAGCCGGGGAGCTGTTTTTT. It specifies CASRGAAGELFF.

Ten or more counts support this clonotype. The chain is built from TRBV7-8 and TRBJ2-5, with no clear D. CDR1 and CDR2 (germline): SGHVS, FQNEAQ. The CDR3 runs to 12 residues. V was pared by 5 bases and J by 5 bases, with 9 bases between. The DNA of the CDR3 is TGTGCCAGCAGCGATCCCGTTGAGACCCAGTACTTC. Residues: CASSDPVETQYF.

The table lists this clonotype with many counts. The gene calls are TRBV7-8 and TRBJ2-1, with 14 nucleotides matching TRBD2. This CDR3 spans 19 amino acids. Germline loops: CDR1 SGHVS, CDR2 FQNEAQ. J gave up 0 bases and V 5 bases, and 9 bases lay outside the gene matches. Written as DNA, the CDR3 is TGTGCCAGCAGCCCGGGACTAGCGGGGGCCGTAAGCTCCTACAATGAGCAGTTCTTC. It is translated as CASSPGLAGAVSSYNEQFF. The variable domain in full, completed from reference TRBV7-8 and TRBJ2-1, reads GAGVSQSPRYKVAKRGQDVALRCDPISGHVSLFWYQQALGQGPEFLTYFQNEAQLDKSGLPSDRFFAERPEGSVSTLKIQRTQQEDSAVYLCASSPGLAGAVSSYNEQFFGPGTRLTVL.

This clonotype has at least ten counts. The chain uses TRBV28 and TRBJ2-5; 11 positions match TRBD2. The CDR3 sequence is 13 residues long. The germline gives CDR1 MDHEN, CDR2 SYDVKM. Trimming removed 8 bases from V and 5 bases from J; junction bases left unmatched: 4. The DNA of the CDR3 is TGTGCCAGCCTAGCGGGGGGTGGGGAGACCCAGTACTTC. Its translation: CASLAGGGETQYF.

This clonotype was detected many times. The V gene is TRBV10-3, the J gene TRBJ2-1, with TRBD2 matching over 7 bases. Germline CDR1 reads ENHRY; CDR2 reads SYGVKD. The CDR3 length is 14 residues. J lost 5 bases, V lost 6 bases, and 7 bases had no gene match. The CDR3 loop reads CAISGGYVDNEQFF. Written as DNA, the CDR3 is TGTGCCATCAGCGGGGGGTACGTGGACAATGAGCAGTTCTTC.

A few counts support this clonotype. CDR3 in DNA: TGCAGCGTTGAATGGGGGGTCTACAATGAGCAGTTCTTC. The encoded protein is CSVEWGVYNEQFF. The rearrangement uses TRBV29-1 and TRBJ2-1, with D possibly TRBD2 on 6 matching bases. V lost 2 bases and J lost 3, with 8 bases in between. Germline CDR1 reads SQVTM; CDR2 reads ANQGSEA. This CDR3 is 13 amino acids long.

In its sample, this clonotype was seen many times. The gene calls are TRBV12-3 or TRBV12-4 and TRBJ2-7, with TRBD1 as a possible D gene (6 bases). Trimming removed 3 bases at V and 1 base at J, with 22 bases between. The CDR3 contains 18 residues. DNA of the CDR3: TGTGCCAGCAGTTTCCTTCAACGGCTGGACAGATTATCCTACGAGCAGTACGTC. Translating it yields CASSFLQRLDRLSYEQYV.

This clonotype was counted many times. The CDR3 nucleotides are TGCGCCAGCAGTGGTCACTCCCCTTCCTACGAGCAGTACTTC. It is translated as CASSGHSPSYEQYF. The V gene is TRBV10-2, the J gene TRBJ2-7, with D unresolved. Germline CDR1 and CDR2: WSHSY and SAAADI. This CDR3 is built from 14 residues. V was trimmed by 4 bases and J by 1 base, leaving 11 bases between them.

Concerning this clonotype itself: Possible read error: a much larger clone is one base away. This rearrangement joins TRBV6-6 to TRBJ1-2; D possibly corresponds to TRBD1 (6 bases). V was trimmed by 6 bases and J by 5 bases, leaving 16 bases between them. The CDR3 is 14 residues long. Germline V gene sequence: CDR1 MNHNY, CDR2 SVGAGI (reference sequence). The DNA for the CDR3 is TGTGCCAGCAGGGGGGGGGCGTCGCCTTATGGCTACACCTTC. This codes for CASRGGASPYGYTF.

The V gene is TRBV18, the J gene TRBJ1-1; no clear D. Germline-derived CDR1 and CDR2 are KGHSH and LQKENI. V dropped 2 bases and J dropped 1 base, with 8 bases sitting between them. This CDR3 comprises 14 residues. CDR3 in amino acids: CASSPGWSNTEAFF. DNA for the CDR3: TGTGCCAGCTCACCAGGGTGGTCGAACACTGAAGCTTTCTTT.

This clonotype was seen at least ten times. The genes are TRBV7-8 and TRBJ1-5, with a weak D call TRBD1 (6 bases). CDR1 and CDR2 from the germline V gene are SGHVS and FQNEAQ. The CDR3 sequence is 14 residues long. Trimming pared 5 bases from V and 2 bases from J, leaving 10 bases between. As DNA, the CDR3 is TGTGCCAGCAGCCAGGGGTCGGGCAATCAGCCCCAGCATTTT. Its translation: CASSQGSGNQPQHF. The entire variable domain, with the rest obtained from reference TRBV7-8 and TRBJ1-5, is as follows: GAGVSQSPRYKVAKRGQDVALRCDPISGHVSLFWYQQALGQGPEFLTYFQNEAQLDKSGLPSDRFFAERPEGSVSTLKIQRTQQEDSAVYLCASSQGSGNQPQHFGDGTRLSIL.

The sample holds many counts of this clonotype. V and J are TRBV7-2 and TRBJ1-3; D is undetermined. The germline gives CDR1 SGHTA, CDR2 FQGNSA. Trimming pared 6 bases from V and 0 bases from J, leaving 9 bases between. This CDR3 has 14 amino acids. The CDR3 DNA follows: TGTGCCAGCAGTCGAACTATCTCTGGAAACACCATATATTTT. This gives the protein CASSRTISGNTIYF.

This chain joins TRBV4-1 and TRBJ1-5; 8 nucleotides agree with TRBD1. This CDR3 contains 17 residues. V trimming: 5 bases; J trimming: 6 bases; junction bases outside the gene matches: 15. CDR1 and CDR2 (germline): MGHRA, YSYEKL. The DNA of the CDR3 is TGCGCCAGCAGCGATCAAATCCGTCAGGGGGCGGGTCAGCCCCAGCATTTT. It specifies CASSDQIRQGAGQPQHF.

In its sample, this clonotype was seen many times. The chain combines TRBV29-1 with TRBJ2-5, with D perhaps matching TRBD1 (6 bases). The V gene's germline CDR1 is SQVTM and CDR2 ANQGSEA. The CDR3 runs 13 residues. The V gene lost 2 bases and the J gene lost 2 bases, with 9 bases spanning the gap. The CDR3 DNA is TGCAGCGTTGAACATGACAGGCAAGAGACCCAGTACTTC. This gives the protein CSVEHDRQETQYF. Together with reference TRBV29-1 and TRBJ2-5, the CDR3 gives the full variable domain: SAVISQKPSRDICQRGTSLTIQCQVDSQVTMMFWYRQQPGQSLTLIATANQGSEATYESGFVIDKFPISRPNLTFSTLTVSNMSPEDSSIYLCSVEHDRQETQYFGPGTRLLVL.

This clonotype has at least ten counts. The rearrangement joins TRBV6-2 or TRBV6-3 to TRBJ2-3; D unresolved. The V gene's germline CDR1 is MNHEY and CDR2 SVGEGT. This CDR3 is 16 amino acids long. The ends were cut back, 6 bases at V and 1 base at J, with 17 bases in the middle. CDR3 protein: CASSYPTGPRTDTQYF. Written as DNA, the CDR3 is TGTGCCAGCAGCTACCCCACCGGGCCCCGCACAGATACGCAGTATTTT.

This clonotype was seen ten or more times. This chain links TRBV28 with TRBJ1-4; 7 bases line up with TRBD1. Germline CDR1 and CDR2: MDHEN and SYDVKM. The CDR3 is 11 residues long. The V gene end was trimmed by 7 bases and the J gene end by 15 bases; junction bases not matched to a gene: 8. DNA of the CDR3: TGTGCCAGCACTAGACAGGGAAGTGTGTTTTTT. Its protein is CASTRQGSVFF.

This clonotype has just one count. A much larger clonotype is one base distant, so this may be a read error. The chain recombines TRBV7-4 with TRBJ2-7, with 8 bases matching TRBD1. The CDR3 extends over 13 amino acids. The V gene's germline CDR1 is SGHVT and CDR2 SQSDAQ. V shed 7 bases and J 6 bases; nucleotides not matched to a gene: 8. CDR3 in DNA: TGTGCCAGCAACCGAGGACAGGGACGCGAGCAGTACGTC. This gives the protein CASNRGQGREQYV.

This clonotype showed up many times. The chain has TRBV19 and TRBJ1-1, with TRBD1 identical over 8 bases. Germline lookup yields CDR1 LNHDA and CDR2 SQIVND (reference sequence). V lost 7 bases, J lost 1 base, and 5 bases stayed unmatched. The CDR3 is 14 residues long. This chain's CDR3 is CASTGQGRNTEAFF. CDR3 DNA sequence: TGTGCCAGTACCGGACAGGGCCGGAACACTGAAGCTTTCTTT.

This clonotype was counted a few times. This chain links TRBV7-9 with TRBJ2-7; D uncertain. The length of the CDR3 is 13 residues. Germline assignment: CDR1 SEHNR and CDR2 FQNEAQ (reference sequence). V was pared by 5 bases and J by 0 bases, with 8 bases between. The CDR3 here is CASSQDLSYEQYV. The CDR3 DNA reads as TGTGCCAGCAGCCAGGACCTCTCCTACGAGCAGTACGTC.